This is a list of T cell receptor beta chains from one sample in a study of blood T cell repertoires in COVID-19. The repertoire was sequenced with immunoSEQ multiplex PCR; TCRdb's copy has only in-frame clones and lacks some. The sample lists a few hundred thousand clones, under 90% occurring once. Sequencing was performed on PBMCs or T cells enriched from blood (not recorded which). These receptor sequences come from a woman in her sixties or seventies who had recovered from COVID-19. CDR3s leave out the opening cysteine and the closing phenylalanine or tryptophan. Each record gives: V gene, CDR3 length, J gene, clone size, CDR3 protein. Size values are once, few and many counts, or a class for expanded clones, and some rows have none.

TRBV5-1	15	TRBJ2-5	.	ASSLGLAGGVGETQY
TRBV6-2/TRBV6-3	12	TRBJ1-2	.	ASSSGTAIYGYT
TRBV7-8	13	TRBJ2-3	.	ASSYVAGGTDTQY
TRBV25-1	11	TRBJ1-5	few	ASTGGSNQPQH
TRBV6-5	13	TRBJ1-5	.	ASSYSGGAGQPQH
TRBV14	13	TRBJ2-7	.	ASSQVWTGPYEQY
TRBV11-2	12	TRBJ1-1	.	ASSQTGGGTEAF
TRBV7-9	13	TRBJ1-1	.	ASSRPGTVNTEAF
TRBV9	12	TRBJ1-6	.	ASSVPGQNSPLH
TRBV5-1	16	TRBJ2-4	.	ASSSTGLSNLAKNIQY
TRBV10-3	11	TRBJ1-2	.	AIRVTGDYGYT
TRBV10-2	14	TRBJ1-1	few	ASSEPWKPGSTEAF
TRBV18	12	TRBJ1-4	.	ASSPSTGNEKLF
TRBV6-5	12	TRBJ1-6	.	ASSQTGRDSPLH
TRBV6-1	13	TRBJ1-5	.	ASSEAHGQFQPQH
TRBV4-1	11	TRBJ2-1	.	ASSRPIPPEQF
TRBV23-1	15	TRBJ2-6	.	ASRKLGAFGGANVLT
TRBV29-1	11	TRBJ1-1	.	SGSTGQNTEAF
TRBV23-1	8	TRBJ2-3	once	ASSQYSQY
TRBV24-1	15	TRBJ2-3	.	ATSDPGLAGNPDTQY
TRBV7-6	15	TRBJ2-2	.	ASSLMGGAGNTGELF
TRBV4-1	15	TRBJ2-3	many	ASSDYLAGRGTDTQY
TRBV19	10	TRBJ1-2	.	ASRPTGAGYT
TRBV12-3/TRBV12-4	11	TRBJ1-5	few	ASSFDRGQPQH
TRBV5-4	14	TRBJ2-1	.	ASSPVTSGSDNEQF
TRBV3-1/TRBV3-2	12	TRBJ1-1	.	ASSHVARFGMAF
TRBV9	13	TRBJ1-4	.	ASSVGIEGGEKLF
TRBV6-5	13	TRBJ1-2	.	ASSTGQGLNYGYT
TRBV7-9	17	TRBJ2-6	.	ASSPTGGTKTSGANVLT
TRBV11-2	14	TRBJ1-5	once	ASSLGAGQGNQPQH
TRBV7-2	11	TRBJ2-1	.	ASSLVIGNEQF
TRBV5-6	11	TRBJ1-1	.	ASSFGGNTEAF
TRBV18	11	TRBJ1-1	.	ASSPQREAEAF
TRBV3-1/TRBV3-2	14	TRBJ2-3	.	ASSQTGLADTDTQY
TRBV6-2/TRBV6-3	13	TRBJ2-7	once	ASSYEAGDSYEQY
TRBV4-1	16	TRBJ1-3	few	ASSRGTGHISSGNTIY
TRBV5-4	13	TRBJ1-5	.	ASSLSPGRDQPQH
TRBV5-1	12	TRBJ2-7	.	ASSSGLAGGEQY
TRBV5-1	14	TRBJ2-1	.	ASSPSTSGSYNEQF
TRBV6-5	13	TRBJ2-1	.	ASSNPGLAGDEQF
TRBV19	11	TRBJ1-1	.	ASSGQGNTEAF
TRBV27	10	TRBJ2-5	.	ASSPTGTPQY
TRBV4-3	14	TRBJ1-6	.	ASSQDRGTNYSPLH
TRBV5-6	12	TRBJ2-7	.	ASSFSGSSYEQY
TRBV7-7	14	TRBJ2-1	.	ASSARSSGGYNEQF
TRBV5-1	12	TRBJ1-1	once	ASGEGWGGTEAF
TRBV18	12	TRBJ2-7	once	ASSSLAEGYEQY
TRBV29-1	13	TRBJ1-2	.	SVEGAQGANYGYT
TRBV2	11	TRBJ2-7	.	ASSEGLGYEQY
TRBV3-1/TRBV3-2	12	TRBJ1-1	few	ASSLADRDGEAF
TRBV5-1	12	TRBJ2-7	.	ASRATSGSSEQY
TRBV4-3	14	TRBJ2-2	few	ASSQQLSSNTGELF
TRBV27	15	TRBJ2-1	many	ASSSWTSGSSYNEQF
TRBV29-1	14	TRBJ1-5	.	SVVWAGAASNQPQH
TRBV28	7	TRBJ2-7	.	AATVEQY
TRBV5-1	11	TRBJ1-2	.	ASSLFQNYGYT
TRBV18	13	TRBJ1-3	.	ASSPSGVSGNTIY